The 3 T cell receptor beta chains below were found in one sample sequenced in a study of blood T cell repertoires in COVID-19. Sequenced by immunoSEQ multiplex PCR; TCRdb stores in-frame clones only, minus some. The repertoire includes around 300,000 clones, 70% to 90% of them detected once, and 7.2% sits in the top ten. The sequenced sample consisted of peripheral blood. These receptors were obtained from a human donor in a cohort sampled during active COVID-19.

The chain is built from TRBV4-2 and TRBJ1-1; 10 bases align to TRBD1. In germline, CDR1 is LGHNA, CDR2 YNFKEQ. Unmatched junction bases numbered 9, after V lost 1 base and J lost 1 base. The CDR3 is made up of 18 amino acids. In nucleotides, the CDR3 is TGTGCCAGCAGCCAAGCCGGGACAGGGGAGTTGAGGAACACTGAAGCTTTCTTT. Translated, it gives CASSQAGTGELRNTEAFF.

V gene TRBV2 combines with J gene TRBJ1-6, with D perhaps TRBD1 (5 bases). CDR1 is SNHLY and CDR2 is FYNNEI in the germline V gene. The CDR3 loop spans 14 amino acids. V was shortened by 2 bases and J by 8 bases, with 10 bases between the two germline ends. The CDR3 DNA reads TGTGCCAGCAGTGAAAAACAGGCACATTCACCCCTCCACTTT. Its protein is CASSEKQAHSPLHF.

CDR3: CAWNRDVYNEQFF. DNA of the CDR3: TGTGCCTGGAACAGGGATGTCTACAATGAGCAGTTCTTC. The chain couples TRBV30 to TRBJ2-1, with D perhaps TRBD1 (6 bases). The CDR3 runs 13 residues. Per the germline V gene, CDR1 is GTSNPN and CDR2 is SVGIG (reference sequence). Trimming left V 4 bases short and J 3 bases short, with 10 bases between. The full variable domain, rest sourced from reference TRBV30 and TRBJ2-1, is SQTIHQWPATLVQPVGSPLSLECTVEGTSNPNLYWYRQAAGRGLQLLFYSVGIGQISSEVPQNLSASRPQDRQFILSSKKLLLSDSGFYLCAWNRDVYNEQFFGPGTRLTVL.